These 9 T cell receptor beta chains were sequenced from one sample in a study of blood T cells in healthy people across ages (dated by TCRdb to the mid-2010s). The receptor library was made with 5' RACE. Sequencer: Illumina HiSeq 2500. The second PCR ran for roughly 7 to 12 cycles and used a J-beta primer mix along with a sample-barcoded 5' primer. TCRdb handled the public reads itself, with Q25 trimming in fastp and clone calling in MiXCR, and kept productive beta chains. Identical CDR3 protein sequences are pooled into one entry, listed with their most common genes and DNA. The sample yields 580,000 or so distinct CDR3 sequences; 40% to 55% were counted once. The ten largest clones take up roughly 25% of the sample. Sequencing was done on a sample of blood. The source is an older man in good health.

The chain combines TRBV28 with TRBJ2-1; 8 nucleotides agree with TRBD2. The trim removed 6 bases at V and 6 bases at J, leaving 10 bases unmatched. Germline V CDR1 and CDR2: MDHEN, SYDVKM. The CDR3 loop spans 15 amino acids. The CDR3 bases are TGTGCCAGCAGGGCGGCGGGGGGAGGACTCAATGAGCAGTTCTTC. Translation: CASRAAGGGLNEQFF.

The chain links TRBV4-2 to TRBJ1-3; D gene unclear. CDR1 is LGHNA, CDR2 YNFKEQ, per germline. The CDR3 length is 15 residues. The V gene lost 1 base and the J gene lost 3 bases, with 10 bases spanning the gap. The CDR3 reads CASSQARVNGNTIYF. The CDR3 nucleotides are TGTGCCAGCAGCCAAGCTCGGGTGAATGGAAACACCATATATTTT.

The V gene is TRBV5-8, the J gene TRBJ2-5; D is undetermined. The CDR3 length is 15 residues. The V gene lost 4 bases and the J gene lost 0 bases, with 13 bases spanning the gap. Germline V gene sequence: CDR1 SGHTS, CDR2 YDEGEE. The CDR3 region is CASSGRTPYQETQYF. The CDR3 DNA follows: TGTGCCAGCAGCGGCAGAACCCCGTACCAAGAGACCCAGTACTTC. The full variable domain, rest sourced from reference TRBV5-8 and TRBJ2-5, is EAGVTQSPTHLIKTRGQQATLRCSPISGHTSVYWYQQALGLGLQFLLWYDEGEERNRGNFPPRFSGRQFPNYSSELNVNALELEDSALYLCASSGRTPYQETQYFGPGTRLLVL.

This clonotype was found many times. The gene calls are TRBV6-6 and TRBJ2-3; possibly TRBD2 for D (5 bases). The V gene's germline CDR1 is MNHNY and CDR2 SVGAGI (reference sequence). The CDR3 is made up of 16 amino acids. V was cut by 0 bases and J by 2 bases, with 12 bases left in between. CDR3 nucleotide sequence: TGTGCCAGCAGTTACTCGATGAGCGGCTTCACAGATACGCAGTATTTT. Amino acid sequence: CASSYSMSGFTDTQYF.

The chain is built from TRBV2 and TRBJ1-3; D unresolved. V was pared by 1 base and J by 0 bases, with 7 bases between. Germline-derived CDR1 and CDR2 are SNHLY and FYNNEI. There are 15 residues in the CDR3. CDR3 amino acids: CASSEGVLSGNTIYF. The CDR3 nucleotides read TGTGCCAGCAGTGAAGGTGTCCTCTCTGGAAACACCATATATTTT.

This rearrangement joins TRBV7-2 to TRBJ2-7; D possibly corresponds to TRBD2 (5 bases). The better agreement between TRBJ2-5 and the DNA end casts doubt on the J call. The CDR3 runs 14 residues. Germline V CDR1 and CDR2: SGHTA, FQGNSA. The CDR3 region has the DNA TGTGCCAGCAGCGCGACTGCCACGGGGGAGACCCAGTACTTC. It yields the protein CASSATATGETQYF.

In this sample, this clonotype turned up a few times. The CDR3 loop reads CSVGQGTSADTQYF. The CDR3 DNA is TGCAGCGTTGGACAGGGAACTAGTGCCGATACGCAGTATTTT. The V gene is TRBV29-1, the J gene TRBJ2-3; TRBD1 agrees at 7 bases. CDR3 length: 14 amino acids. The V and J ends lost 4 bases and 6 bases, in that order; junction bases with no gene match: 10. Germline loops: CDR1 SQVTM, CDR2 ANQGSEA.

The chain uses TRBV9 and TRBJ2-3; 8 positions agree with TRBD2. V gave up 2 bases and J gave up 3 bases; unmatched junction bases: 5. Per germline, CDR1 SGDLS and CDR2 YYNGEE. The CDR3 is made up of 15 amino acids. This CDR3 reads CASSVYGGATDTQYF. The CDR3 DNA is TGTGCCAGCAGCGTCTACGGGGGGGCAACAGATACGCAGTATTTT.

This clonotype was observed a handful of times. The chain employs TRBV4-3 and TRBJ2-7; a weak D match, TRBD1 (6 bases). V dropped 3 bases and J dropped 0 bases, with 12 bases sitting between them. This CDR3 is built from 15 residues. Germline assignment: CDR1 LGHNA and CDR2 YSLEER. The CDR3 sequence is CASSHGDTSSYEQYF. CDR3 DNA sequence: TGCGCCAGCAGCCATGGGGACACCAGCTCCTACGAGCAGTACTTC.